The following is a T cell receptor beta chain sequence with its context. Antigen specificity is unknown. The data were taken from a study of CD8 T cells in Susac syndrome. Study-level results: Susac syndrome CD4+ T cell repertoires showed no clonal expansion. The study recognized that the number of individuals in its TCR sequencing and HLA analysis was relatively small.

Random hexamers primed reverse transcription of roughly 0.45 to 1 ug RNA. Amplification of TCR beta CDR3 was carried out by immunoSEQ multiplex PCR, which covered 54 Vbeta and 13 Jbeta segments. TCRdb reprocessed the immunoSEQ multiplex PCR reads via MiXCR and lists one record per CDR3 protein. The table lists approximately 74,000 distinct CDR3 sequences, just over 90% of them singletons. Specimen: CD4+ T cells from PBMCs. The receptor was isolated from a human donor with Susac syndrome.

CDR3 nucleotides: TGTGCCAGTAGTATTTCAACAGGCCCCTATCAGCCCCAGCATTTT. It is translated as CASSISTGPYQPQHF. The chain employs TRBV19 and TRBJ1-5, with D perhaps matching TRBD1 (5 bases). Germline CDR1 is LNHDA and CDR2 is SQIVND (reference sequence). The CDR3 runs to 15 residues. V gave up 3 bases and J gave up 5 bases, with 14 bases separating them.